The 19 T cell receptor beta chains given below trace back to one sample, sequenced in a study of Graves' ophthalmopathy and Graves' hyperthyroidism (dated by TCRdb to the late 2010s). The sequencer was an Illumina HiSeq 2000. For repertoire sequencing, the TCR beta CDR3 regions were amplified from RNA transcripts. The first round was an RT-PCR using HTBI primers with the Qiagen OneStep RT-PCR kit, and this first round was followed by a second-round multiplex PCR, then size selection and purification. In TCRdb, the public reads were trimmed at Q25 with fastp and aligned with MiXCR, with productive beta chains retained. Each entry is one CDR3 protein sequence, shown with its most common DNA and genes. The sample table shows about half a million distinct CDR3 sequences, and under 15% are seen once. In total, the top ten clones hold approximately 9.8% of the sample. The sequenced sample consisted of blood. The receptors come from a woman younger than 45 with Graves' ophthalmopathy. Donor details come from another sample of the same person, matched by shared clones.

The chain has TRBV5-5 and TRBJ2-3; D call uncertain. V was cut by 1 base and J by 2 bases, with 2 bases left in between. Germline V gives CDR1 SGHKS, CDR2 YYEKEE (reference sequence). This CDR3 region has 12 residues. The CDR3 protein is CASSLNTDTQYF. Written as DNA, the CDR3 is TGTGCCAGCAGCTTGAACACAGATACGCAGTATTTT.

V usage is TRBV29-1 and J usage is TRBJ2-7, with D tentatively TRBD1 or TRBD2 (5 bases each). The germline CDR1 and CDR2 sequences are SQVTM and ANQGSEA. There are 13 residues in the CDR3. V lost 6 bases, J lost 2 bases, and 14 bases lay in between. As DNA, the CDR3 is TGCAGCGTATTCGAGGGGAAAACCTACGAGCAGTACTTC. Translated: CSVFEGKTYEQYF.

This clonotype was picked up many times. This rearrangement joins TRBV29-1 to TRBJ2-5; D possibly corresponds to TRBD2 (7 bases). Germline V gives CDR1 SQVTM, CDR2 ANQGSEA. CDR3 length equals 15 residues. Trimming took 7 bases from V and 7 from J, leaving 25 bases between them. CDR3 amino acids: CSALGGGSWDGTQYF. In DNA form, the CDR3 reads TGCAGCGCCCTCGGGGGCGGGAGCTGGGATGGGACCCAGTACTTC.

This chain uses TRBV20-1 with TRBJ2-7; TRBD1 might be the D (5 bases). This CDR3 contains 13 residues. Germline CDR1 and CDR2: DFQATT and SNEGSKA (reference sequence). The germline V and J ends were trimmed by 3 bases and 2 bases, with 11 bases remaining between them. CDR3 loop: CSASKGYTYEQYF. In DNA, the CDR3 is TGCAGTGCTAGTAAGGGGTACACCTACGAGCAGTACTTC.

In its sample, this clonotype was seen many times. The chain combines TRBV2 with TRBJ1-2; D gene ambiguous. Trimming cost V 2 bases and J 8 bases, with 6 bases left between them. The CDR3 covers 11 residues. Germline loops: CDR1 SNHLY, CDR2 FYNNEI. CDR3 loop: CASSEYRGYTF. The CDR3 nucleotides are TGTGCCAGCAGTGAATATAGAGGCTACACCTTC.

This clonotype has a count of ten or more. The rearrangement links TRBV19 to TRBJ2-5; 15 nucleotides match TRBD2. Germline CDR1 reads LNHDA; CDR2 reads SQIVND (reference sequence). CDR3 length: 16 amino acids. Unmatched junction bases numbered 4, after V lost 3 bases and J lost 5 bases. CDR3 sequence reads: CASSIRGLAGGETQYF. Written as DNA, the CDR3 is TGTGCCAGTAGTATTCGGGGACTAGCGGGAGGCGAGACCCAGTACTTC. The full variable domain, completed using reference TRBV19 and TRBJ2-5, is DGGITQSPKYLFRKEGQNVTLSCEQNLNHDAMYWYRQDPGQGLRLIYYSQIVNDFQKGDIAEGYSVSREKKESFPLTVTSAQKNPTAFYLCASSIRGLAGGETQYFGPGTRLLVL.

This clonotype was seen at least ten times. The chain has TRBV28 and TRBJ1-2; D gene unclear. V was pared by 3 bases and J by 3 bases, with 11 bases between. The CDR3 is 14 residues long. Germline-derived CDR1 and CDR2 are MDHEN and SYDVKM. CDR3 sequence (DNA): TGTGCCAGCAGTTTCCCCAGGAATCACTATGGCTACACCTTC. It specifies CASSFPRNHYGYTF.

This clonotype has at least ten counts. The gene calls are TRBV27 and TRBJ2-2; D is undetermined. Per the germline V gene, CDR1 is MNHEY and CDR2 is SMNVEV (reference sequence). The CDR3 extends over 12 amino acids. V lost 6 bases and J lost 7, with 9 bases in between. CDR3 loop: CASSQFIGELFF. In DNA, the CDR3 is TGTGCCAGCAGCCAATTTATCGGGGAGCTGTTTTTT.

This clonotype was picked up many times. The chain couples TRBV30 to TRBJ1-6, with a tentative D call TRBD1 (5 bases). V lost 2 bases, J lost 6 bases, and 11 bases lay in between. Looked up from germline, CDR1 is GTSNPN and CDR2 is SVGIG (reference sequence). The CDR3 sequence is 14 residues long. The CDR3 nucleotides are TGTGCCTGGAGTAGACAGCGGGGTAATTCACCCCTCCACTTT. Encoded protein: CAWSRQRGNSPLHF. Looking up the rest from reference TRBV30 and TRBJ1-6 gives the full variable domain: SQTIHQWPATLVQPVGSPLSLECTVEGTSNPNLYWYRQAAGRGLQLLFYSVGIGQISSEVPQNLSASRPQDRQFILSSKKLLLSDSGFYLCAWSRQRGNSPLHFGNGTRLTVT.

In its sample, this clonotype was seen many times. The V and J genes are TRBV27 and TRBJ2-7, with 7 nucleotides matching TRBD2. CDR1 and CDR2 (germline): MNHEY, SMNVEV (reference sequence). This CDR3 spans 13 amino acids. V lost 4 bases, J lost 5 bases, and 5 bases stayed unmatched. The CDR3 coding sequence is TGTGCCAGCAGTTCCCCGGGGAGGGACGAGCAGTACTTC. Residues: CASSSPGRDEQYF.

The chain employs TRBV4-2 and TRBJ2-2; the match to TRBD2 covers 10 bases. This CDR3 is built from 16 residues. V shed 0 bases, J shed 7 bases, and the junction held 5 bases outside the gene matches. Germline CDR1 and CDR2: LGHNA and YNFKEQ. The CDR3 DNA follows: TGTGCCAGCAGCCAAGATGGAGCGGGGGGGGTCGGGGAGCTGTTTTTT. Translation gives CASSQDGAGGVGELFF.

The chain links TRBV10-3 to TRBJ1-1, with D perhaps matching TRBD1 (5 bases). The V end lost 6 bases, the J end lost 3 bases, and 14 bases lay between the germline ends. CDR1 is ENHRY and CDR2 is SYGVKD in the germline V gene. The CDR3 extends over 14 amino acids. This chain's CDR3 is CAIRKGKVHTEAFF. CDR3 DNA sequence: TGTGCCATCAGGAAGGGGAAGGTGCACACTGAAGCTTTCTTT.

This clonotype was counted only a few times. The CDR3 DNA sequence: TGTGCCAGCAGGCCCGAACTAGCGACTCAGGGCAATGAGCAGTTCTTC. Residues: CASRPELATQGNEQFF. The V and J genes are TRBV12-3 or TRBV12-4 and TRBJ2-1, with 7 bases aligning to TRBD2. The CDR3 extends over 16 amino acids. After removal of 6 bases from V and 6 bases from J, the junction contained 14 bases not matched to a gene.

The sample holds many counts of this clonotype. The chain links TRBV20-1 to TRBJ2-5; D is possibly TRBD1 (7 bases). This CDR3 has 14 residues. Germline values: CDR1 DFQATT, CDR2 SNEGSKA (reference sequence). V was cut by 3 bases and J by 3 bases, with 14 bases left in between. CDR3 protein: CSASRQGGEETQYF. In nucleotides, the CDR3 is TGCAGTGCTAGCCGGCAGGGGGGAGAAGAGACCCAGTACTTC.

In its sample, this clonotype was seen many times. The V and J genes are TRBV28 and TRBJ2-7; D remains unclear. The germline V gene encodes CDR1 MDHEN and CDR2 SYDVKM. V was cut by 4 bases and J by 3 bases, with 19 bases left in between. The CDR3 is 16 amino acids. CDR3 in DNA: TGTGCCAGCAGTTGGTGGACGAAAGGAACCAGCTACGAGCAGTACTTC. Translating gives CASSWWTKGTSYEQYF.

This clonotype was counted many times. V usage is TRBV6-1 and J usage is TRBJ1-1; D possibly corresponds to TRBD1 (5 bases). Trimming took off 8 bases at V and 0 bases at J, with 13 bases between the two ends. CDR1 and CDR2 (germline): MNHNS, SASEGT. This CDR3 has 14 amino acids. The CDR3 reads CASRDGYMNTEAFF. In nucleotides, the CDR3 is TGTGCCAGCCGGGACGGCTATATGAACACTGAAGCTTTCTTT.

The chain recombines TRBV18 with TRBJ2-2, with 7 bases that match TRBD1. Germline loops: CDR1 KGHSH, CDR2 LQKENI. The V gene end was trimmed by 2 bases and the J gene end by 3 bases; junction bases not matched to a gene: 9. The CDR3 covers 17 residues. In DNA form, the CDR3 reads TGTGCCAGCTCACCATCGCTGACAGGGAAGGACACCGGGGAGCTGTTTTTT. Translating it yields CASSPSLTGKDTGELFF.

The sample holds many counts of this clonotype. This chain connects TRBV14 to TRBJ2-7; D unclear. The ends were cut back, 2 bases at V and 5 bases at J, with 7 bases in the middle. Germline-derived CDR1 and CDR2 are SGHDN and FVKESK. The CDR3 sequence is 12 residues long. CDR3 region: CASSQRPNEQYF. The CDR3 region has the DNA TGTGCCAGCAGCCAAAGACCTAACGAGCAGTACTTC.

This clonotype is a singleton in its sample. The chain is built from TRBV5-1 and TRBJ1-3; D uncertain. Germline V gives CDR1 SGHRS, CDR2 YFSETQ. Trimming left V 0 bases short and J 0 bases short, with 7 bases between. There are 15 residues in the CDR3. In DNA form, the CDR3 reads TGCGCCAGCAGCTTGGACATTAACTCTGGAAACACCATATATTTT. Residues: CASSLDINSGNTIYF.